Listed below are T cell receptor beta chains from one sample, sequenced in a study of regulatory T cells in long-lasting Graves disease. MiXCR, applied by TCRdb to the multiplex PCR reads, yields one record per CDR3 protein. This sample has about 660,000 distinct CDR3 sequences, with around 30% found just once. Sequencing used peripheral blood mononuclear cells (PBMCs), obtained when the disease was refractory, from a patient treated with antithyroid drugs. Every receptor here comes from a female donor with Graves disease. CDR3s leave out the opening cysteine and the closing phenylalanine or tryptophan. Only part of the rows carry a size: once, few, many, or a class if the clone is expanded.

few	TRBV30	TRBJ1-1	AWSITKNTEAF
NA	TRBV9	TRBJ2-7	ASSPRLGLVGEQY
many	TRBV20-1	TRBJ2-5	SATRVGQETQY
few	TRBV6-1	TRBJ1-5	ASTGTGYNQPQH
NA	TRBV20-1	TRBJ1-1	SARVPVGTEAF
NA	TRBV11-2	TRBJ2-4	ASSLDPGRATKNIQY
few	TRBV28	TRBJ1-1	ASSYTGQSEAF
NA	TRBV24-1	TRBJ2-1	ATSDLIGTNNEQF
NA	TRBV6-2/TRBV6-3	TRBJ1-6	ASSPRGSYNSPLH
NA	TRBV19	TRBJ2-7	ASSYYRGSEQY
NA	TRBV24-1	TRBJ2-2	ATSPPSGELF
NA	TRBV14	TRBJ2-7	ASSPRLAVSYEQY
NA	TRBV5-1	TRBJ1-1	ASSFGAGRSEAF
NA	TRBV7-9	TRBJ2-7	ASSHAGSSNHEQY
few	TRBV7-9	TRBJ2-7	ASRRESGYEQY
NA	TRBV4-2	TRBJ1-1	ASSPTSGNTEAF
many	TRBV29-1	TRBJ1-1	SVPSGTVNTEAF
many	TRBV19	TRBJ2-7	ASSIAAGEVYEQY
few	TRBV12-3/TRBV12-4	TRBJ1-2	ASSPEQGRGGYT
many	TRBV6-1	TRBJ1-1	ASSGPADTEAF
NA	TRBV20-1	TRBJ2-7	SAVDGTNYEQY
few	TRBV2	TRBJ1-2	ASTGENYGYT
NA	TRBV12-3/TRBV12-4	TRBJ1-3	ANRRGIGNTIY
few	TRBV30	TRBJ1-5	AWSAQGGGNQPQH
NA	TRBV6-1	TRBJ2-7	ASRLHPGQGDYEQY
few	TRBV10-3	TRBJ2-7	AIREQGTVDEQY
NA	TRBV27	TRBJ2-7	ASSLSGRGLARD
once	TRBV11-1	TRBJ2-5	ASSSFLETQY
NA	TRBV19	TRBJ1-5	ASSISGVFGNQPQH
many	TRBV11-2	TRBJ2-7	ASRFNGAYEQY
many	TRBV20-1	TRBJ2-2	SARDSSVGLGELF
few	TRBV5-1	TRBJ2-7	ASSRGTVFEQY
many	TRBV28	TRBJ1-2	ASLGVNYGYT
NA	TRBV6-5	TRBJ2-7	ASSFTRVEQY
once	TRBV29-1	TRBJ1-2	SAVSGLGYT
NA	TRBV6-1	TRBJ2-2	ASSSTGTSVSTGELF
few	TRBV28	TRBJ1-6	ASSYSTRAGNSPLH
many	TRBV11-2	TRBJ1-5	ASSSRAAADQPQH
NA	TRBV6-5	TRBJ2-1	ASSYSGRGNEQF